A selection of T cell receptor beta chains follows, all from one sample in a study of cytomegalovirus exposure and HLA in healthy donors. Generated by immunoSEQ multiplex PCR, the TCRdb table keeps only in-frame clones and is missing some. The data contain 95,000 to 110,000 clones, under 80% of them singletons. The sample was PBMCs. These receptor sequences come from a woman aged 18-29 years in good health and CMV-seropositive. The conserved cysteine and the conserved F or W are not part of the CDR3 here. Each record gives: clone size, J gene, V gene, CDR3 protein. Size values are once, few and many counts, or a class for expanded clones, and some rows have none.

clone size: few; J gene: TRBJ2-7; V gene: TRBV10-3; CDR3 protein: AISATDYEQY
clone size: NA; J gene: TRBJ1-2; V gene: TRBV5-4; CDR3 protein: ASSPGQADNYGYT
clone size: NA; J gene: TRBJ1-3; V gene: TRBV2; CDR3 protein: ASSDPGDRPGNTIY
clone size: NA; J gene: TRBJ2-3; V gene: TRBV4-2; CDR3 protein: ASSQEAGRTDTQY
clone size: NA; J gene: TRBJ2-2; V gene: TRBV13; CDR3 protein: ASSLVGLTGELF
clone size: NA; J gene: TRBJ1-6; V gene: TRBV4-3; CDR3 protein: ASSPVNAGIYNSPLH
clone size: NA; J gene: TRBJ1-2; V gene: TRBV28; CDR3 protein: ATRPPTGPTYGYT
clone size: NA; J gene: TRBJ2-5; V gene: TRBV6-5; CDR3 protein: ASRRQVKETQY
clone size: NA; J gene: TRBJ2-7; V gene: TRBV7-6; CDR3 protein: ASSSRDSSYEQY
clone size: NA; J gene: TRBJ1-4; V gene: TRBV7-6; CDR3 protein: ASSLGERGTNEKLF
clone size: NA; J gene: TRBJ1-5; V gene: TRBV7-2; CDR3 protein: ASSPKAGNNQPQH
clone size: NA; J gene: TRBJ2-6; V gene: TRBV5-4; CDR3 protein: ASSQDRAGANVLT
clone size: once; J gene: TRBJ1-1; V gene: TRBV27; CDR3 protein: ASRSARTSTEAF
clone size: once; J gene: TRBJ1-1; V gene: TRBV7-6; CDR3 protein: ASSFLQGGSGVTEAF
clone size: NA; J gene: TRBJ2-7; V gene: TRBV5-4; CDR3 protein: ASSILGPGSAQY
clone size: NA; J gene: TRBJ2-3; V gene: TRBV7-8; CDR3 protein: ASSSRTSGRTTDTQY
clone size: NA; J gene: TRBJ1-1; V gene: TRBV11-2; CDR3 protein: ASSSDRGNTEAF
clone size: NA; J gene: TRBJ2-1; V gene: TRBV30; CDR3 protein: AWSLLAGGISYNEQF
clone size: NA; J gene: TRBJ1-4; V gene: TRBV4-1; CDR3 protein: ASSQEAQGVGSGEKLF
clone size: NA; J gene: TRBJ1-1; V gene: TRBV5-1; CDR3 protein: ASSLDPYGLNTEAF
clone size: NA; J gene: TRBJ2-7; V gene: TRBV5-1; CDR3 protein: ASSLTVVQPPYEQY
clone size: NA; J gene: TRBJ1-2; V gene: TRBV4-2; CDR3 protein: AGSQGDMLGAVSGYT